This TCR beta chain was sequenced in a study of blood T cell repertoires in COVID-19 (dated by TCRdb to about 2020). In terms of the full investigation: Samples from collaborators originated in the United States, Italy and Spain and spanned both the acute and convalescent phases of COVID-19. The material from the prospective study consisted of cDNA or gDNA derived from T cells, B-cell-depleted T cells, or PBMCs. Deeply sampled blood TCRbeta repertoires from subjects exposed to, actively infected with, or recovered from COVID-19 were included in the dataset. The repertoires were released in a freely available public database meant as a resource for research on the immune response to SARS-CoV-2. The samples were drawn from the first 160 participants of the ongoing ImmuneRACE study and from 1,254 subjects provided by 6 global collaborators. Nearly every sample came with metadata listing a de-identified subject ID, COVID-19 status, age in years and sex. Where available, HLA class I and class II types were obtained from metadata supplied by the sample provider rather than from assay-based typing.

CDR1 and CDR2 were assigned from the germline V gene (reference sequence) as SEHNR and FQNEAQ. Trimming removed 5 bases from V and 6 bases from J, leaving 10 bases between the germline ends. The CDR3 spans 12 residues, from the cysteine through the phenylalanine. The CDR3 DNA has 36 bases and is translated from base 1. Broader findings and caveats from the paper: Clinical and demographic metadata were provided uncurated, with the amount varying by source and participant.

The immunoSEQ Assay, a bias-controlled multiplex PCR, was used to amplify TCRbeta CDR3 regions from genomic DNA. Concerning the study's data processing: Nucleated cell counts per sample were estimated from amplification of reference gene primers within the assay. Sequence reads were collapsed and filtered to measure the absolute abundance of every unique TCRbeta CDR3 rearrangement. For each sample, productive Simpson clonality was calculated by taking the square root of Simpson's diversity index across productive rearrangements. TCRdb stores this immuneACCESS table with in-frame sequences only. Part of the clones is absent; in the studies checked, under half of the shortfall reflects unresolved V genes, and no reason is known for the rest. V, J and clone size reflect that table, while D and trimming were determined from the DNA. The sample profile shows roughly 220,000 clones; roughly 88% of them were found once. The top ten clonotypes cover over 3% of the sample.

Concerning this clone itself: The target of this receptor is not known. The input lacks base qualities; no much larger clone sits a single base away.

Enrolling through a virtual design, the prospective study's participants ranged in age from about 18 to 89 years and lived across roughly 23 United States geographic areas. In the prospective study, cohorts were assigned on the basis of participant-reported clinical history obtained from a screening survey and a study questionnaire. Each participant in the prospective study had whole blood, serum and a nasopharyngeal or oropharyngeal swab collected by mobile phlebotomists. Over a roughly 2-month period, participants in the prospective study had the option of providing additional blood draws and questionnaires. Blood samples from the prospective study were shipped frozen or at room temperature prior to DNA extraction.

The clonotype comes from a woman aged 40 to 50 with acute COVID-19. This sequence uses TRBV7-9 and TRBJ1-1, with TRBD1 as a weak D call on 6 bases. Sample: PBMCs or T cells enriched from blood (not recorded which). The CDR3 region reads CASSPTGPEAFF. The DNA is as follows: TGTGCCAGCAGCCCGACAGGCCCTGAAGCTTTCTTT.